These 5 T cell receptor beta chains originate from one sample sequenced in a study of blood T cell repertoires in COVID-19. Libraries were prepared by immunoSEQ multiplex PCR; TCRdb keeps only in-frame clonotypes and omits some of them. The sample has about 200,000 clones, nearly 90% seen once. Sequenced sample: PBMCs or T cells enriched from blood (not recorded which). These receptor sequences come from a woman aged 25-40 years with acute COVID-19.

The gene calls are TRBV10-3 and TRBJ2-1, with 7 bases aligning to TRBD1. The CDR3 runs to 14 residues. J lost 2 bases, V lost 7 bases, and 5 bases had no gene match. Germline CDR1 reads ENHRY; CDR2 reads SYGVKD. In DNA, the CDR3 is TGTGCCATCACCGGTCAGGGGGCCTACAATGAGCAGTTCTTC. Translated: CAITGQGAYNEQFF.

This chain uses TRBV2 with TRBJ1-5, with TRBD1 as a possible D gene (6 bases). The CDR3 is 12 residues long. The germline V and J ends were trimmed by 6 bases and 5 bases, with 8 bases remaining between them. Germline-derived CDR1 and CDR2 are SNHLY and FYNNEI. CDR3: CASRPGDQPQHF. For the CDR3, the DNA is TGTGCCAGCAGACCAGGGGATCAGCCCCAGCATTTT. Full variable domain (outside the CDR3, taken from reference TRBV2 and TRBJ1-5): EPEVTQTPSHQVTQMGQEVILRCVPISNHLYFYWYRQILGQKVEFLVSFYNNEISEKSEIFDDQFSVERPDGSNFTLKIRSTKLEDSAMYFCASRPGDQPQHFGDGTRLSIL.

The chain joins TRBV5-5 to TRBJ2-5; 7 bases fit TRBD2. The V and J ends lost 4 bases and 5 bases, in that order; junction bases with no gene match: 17. The germline V gene has CDR1 SGHKS and CDR2 YYEKEE (reference sequence). This CDR3 comprises 17 residues. The CDR3 loop is CASSIRIGGGTWETQYF. The CDR3, as DNA: TGTGCCAGCAGCATTCGTATTGGCGGGGGTACTTGGGAGACCCAGTACTTC.

This sequence joins TRBV2 and TRBJ1-1; a possible D gene is TRBD1 (5 bases). CDR1 is SNHLY and CDR2 is FYNNEI in the germline V gene. Between the trimmed V and J ends, which lost 2 bases and 6 bases, there was a span of 10 bases. The length of the CDR3 is 13 residues. CDR3 sequence: CASSENRGAEAFF. The CDR3 DNA reads as TGTGCCAGCAGTGAAAATCGGGGGGCTGAAGCTTTCTTT.

The chain recombines TRBV13 with TRBJ2-1; D ambiguous. Trimming left V 1 base short and J 4 bases short, with 11 bases between. The germline CDR1 and CDR2 sequences are PRHDT and FYEKMQ (reference sequence). The CDR3 loop spans 15 amino acids. CDR3 bases: TGTGCCAGCAGCTTAGACGGCGGCCGGTACAATGAGCAGTTCTTC. Its protein is CASSLDGGRYNEQFF.